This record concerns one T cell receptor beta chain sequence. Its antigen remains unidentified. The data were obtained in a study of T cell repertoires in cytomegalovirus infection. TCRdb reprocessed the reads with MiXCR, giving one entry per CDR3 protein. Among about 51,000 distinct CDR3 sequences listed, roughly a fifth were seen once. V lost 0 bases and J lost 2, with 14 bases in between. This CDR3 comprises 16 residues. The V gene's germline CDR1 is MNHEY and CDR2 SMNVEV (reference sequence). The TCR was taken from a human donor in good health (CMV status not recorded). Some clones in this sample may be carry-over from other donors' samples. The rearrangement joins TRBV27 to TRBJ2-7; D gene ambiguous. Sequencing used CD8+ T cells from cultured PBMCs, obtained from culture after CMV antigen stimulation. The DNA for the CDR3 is TGTGCCAGCAGTTTATCTTATAGTGCAGCGACCTACGAGCAGTACTTC. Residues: CASSLSYSAATYEQYF.